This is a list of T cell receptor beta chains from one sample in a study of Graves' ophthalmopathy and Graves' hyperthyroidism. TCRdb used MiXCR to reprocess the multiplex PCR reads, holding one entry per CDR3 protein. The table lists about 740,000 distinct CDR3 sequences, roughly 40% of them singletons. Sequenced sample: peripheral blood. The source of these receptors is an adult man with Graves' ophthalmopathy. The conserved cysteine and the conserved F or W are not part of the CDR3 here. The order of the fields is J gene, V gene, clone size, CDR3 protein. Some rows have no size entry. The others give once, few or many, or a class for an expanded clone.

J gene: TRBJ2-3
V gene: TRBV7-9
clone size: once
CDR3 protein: ASSYLASTDTQY

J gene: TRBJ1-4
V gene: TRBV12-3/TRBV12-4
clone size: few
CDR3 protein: ASNEPGPLGKLF

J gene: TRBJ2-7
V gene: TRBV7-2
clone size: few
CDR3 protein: ASSLAGEYEQY

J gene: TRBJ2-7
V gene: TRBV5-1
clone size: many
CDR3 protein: ASSLTGAYEQY

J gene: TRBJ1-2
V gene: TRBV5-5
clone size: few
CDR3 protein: ASSLEGRGLYGYT

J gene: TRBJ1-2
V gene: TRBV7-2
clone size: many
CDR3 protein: ASSLDENYGYT

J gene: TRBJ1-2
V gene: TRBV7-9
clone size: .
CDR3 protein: ASSSTGEGYT

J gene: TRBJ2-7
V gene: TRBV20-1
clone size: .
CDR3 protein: SARDIRGDTYEQY

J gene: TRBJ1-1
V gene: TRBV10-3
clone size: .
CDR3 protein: ATHRDLNTEAF

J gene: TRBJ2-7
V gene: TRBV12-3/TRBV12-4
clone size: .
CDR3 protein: ASSFGHTYEQY

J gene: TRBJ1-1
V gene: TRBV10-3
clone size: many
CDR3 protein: AISDPGRVNTEAF

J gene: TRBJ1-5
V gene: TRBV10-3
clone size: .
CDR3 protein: ASSESDRGRQPQH

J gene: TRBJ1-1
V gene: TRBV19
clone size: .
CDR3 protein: ASSIVGAEAF

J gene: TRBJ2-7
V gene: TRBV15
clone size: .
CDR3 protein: ATSRGGGEDTEQY

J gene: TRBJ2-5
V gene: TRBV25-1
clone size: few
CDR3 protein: ASSSPPRDDSQY

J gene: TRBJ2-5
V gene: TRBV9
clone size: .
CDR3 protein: ASSLFQPVDREKETQY

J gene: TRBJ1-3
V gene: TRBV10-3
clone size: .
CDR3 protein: ASSVETGAGNTIY

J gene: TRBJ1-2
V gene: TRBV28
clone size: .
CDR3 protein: ASSLTVEGNGYT

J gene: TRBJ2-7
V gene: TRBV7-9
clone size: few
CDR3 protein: ASSLVGTGLYEQY

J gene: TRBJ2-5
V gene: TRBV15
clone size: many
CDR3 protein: ATSRDQGLKTQY

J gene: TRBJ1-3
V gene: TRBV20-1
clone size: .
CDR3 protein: SARVAGTGTSGNTIY

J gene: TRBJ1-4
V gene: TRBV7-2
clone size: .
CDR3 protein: ASSLYSTTNEKLF

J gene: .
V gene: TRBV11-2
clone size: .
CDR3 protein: ASSLGVAGGRDEQF

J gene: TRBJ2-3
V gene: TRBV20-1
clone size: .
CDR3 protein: SARELSGRADTQY

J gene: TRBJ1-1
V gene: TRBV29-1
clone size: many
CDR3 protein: SVEDGPGLF

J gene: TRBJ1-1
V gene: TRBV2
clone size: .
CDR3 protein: ASLDRGRYDPAF

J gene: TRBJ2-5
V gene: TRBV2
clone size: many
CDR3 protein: ASRSAGGVETQY

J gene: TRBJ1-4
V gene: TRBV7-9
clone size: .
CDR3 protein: ASSLIGGGEKLF

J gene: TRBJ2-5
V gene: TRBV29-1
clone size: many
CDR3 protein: SVAETSKETQY

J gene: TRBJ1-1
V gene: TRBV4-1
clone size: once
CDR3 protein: ASGPTVNTEAF

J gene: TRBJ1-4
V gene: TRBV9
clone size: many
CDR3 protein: ASSVRQGEKLF

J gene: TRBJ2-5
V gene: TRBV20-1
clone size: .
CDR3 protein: SDTLAGSRETQY

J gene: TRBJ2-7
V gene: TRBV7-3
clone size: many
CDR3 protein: ASSSQGGYEQY

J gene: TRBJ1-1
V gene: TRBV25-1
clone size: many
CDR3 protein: ASRGITDGIEAF

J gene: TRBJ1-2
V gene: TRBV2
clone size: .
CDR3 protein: ASERANYGYT